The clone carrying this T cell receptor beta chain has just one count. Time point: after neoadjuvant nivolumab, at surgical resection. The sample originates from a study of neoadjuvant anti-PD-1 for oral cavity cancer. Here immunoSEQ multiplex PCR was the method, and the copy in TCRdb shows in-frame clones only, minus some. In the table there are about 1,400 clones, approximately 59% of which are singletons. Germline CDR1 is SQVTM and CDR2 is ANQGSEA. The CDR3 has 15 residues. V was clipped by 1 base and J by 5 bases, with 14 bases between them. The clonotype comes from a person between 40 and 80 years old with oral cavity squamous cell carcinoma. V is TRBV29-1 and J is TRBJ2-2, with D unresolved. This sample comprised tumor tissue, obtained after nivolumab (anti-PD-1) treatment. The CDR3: CSVEVGVGPTGELFF. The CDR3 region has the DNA TGCAGCGTTGAAGTTGGGGTAGGCCCAACCGGGGAGCTGTTTTTT.